The source of this T cell receptor (beta chain) is a study of monozygotic twins with inflammatory bowel disease (dated by TCRdb to between 2018 and 2020). Looking at the study overall: In total, some 30 monozygotic twin pairs made up the full study: 19 Danish pairs, all IBD-discordant, plus nine German pairs, of which four were IBD-concordant and five were IBD-discordant. Disease-associated traits were sought mainly through comparisons between IBD patients and their genetically identical healthy co-twins within discordant pairs. Each individual had, on average, about 151 000 unique TCRalpha sequences and 181 000 unique TCRbeta sequences available for analysis. Summary of the overall study and its limitations: Concordant and discordant twins showed no difference in repertoire similarity, possibly because of limited statistical power. Compared with healthy twins, IBD patients had fewer clonotypes in common with other individuals, a difference most pronounced in patients showing signs of disease activity. Because patients received different immunosuppressive treatments, the repertoires may have picked up extra background noise and variability between individuals. Measured by the inverse Simpson index, TCRbeta repertoire diversity was lower in IBD patients than in their healthy co-twins. No single strong signal or clonotype linked to IBD turned up in the results, so the idea that one exists was not supported. The analysis was unable to tell apart different T cell subtypes.

From each donor, an approximately 2.3 ml peripheral blood sample was collected into PAXgene tubes and kept at -80 degrees C. Without any T cell sorting, total RNA was extracted from whole blood using the PAXgene blood miRNA kit on an automated QIAcube. Peripheral blood from monozygotic twin pairs who were concordant or discordant for inflammatory bowel disease underwent deep TCRalpha and TCRbeta repertoire profiling using unique molecular barcoding. For every twin pair, smoking habits were documented, and each individual was categorised as a current, former or never smoker. For this clonotype: It has no known antigen specificity.

Libraries were made using 5' RACE. Preparation of each TCR library used around 3.5 ug of total RNA. cDNA was synthesized with SMARTScribe reverse transcriptase in eight separate reactions per sample. During cDNA synthesis, template switching introduced unique molecular identifiers that contained a 6-nucleotide sample barcode. TCRalpha and TCRbeta cDNA was amplified in two nested PCRs of about 16 and 10 cycles, and bead purification was carried out after each PCR. Before amplification, the cDNA was both treated with uracil DNA-glycosylase and purified with the QIAquick PCR purification kit. The second PCR was the step at which Illumina TruSeq-compatible adapters and sample-specific barcodes were added. Library quality and concentration were checked on TapeStation and Qubit, and libraries were pooled at 5 to 6.5 ng each. The pooled libraries were sequenced with 2 x 100 bp reads and custom sequencing primers on an Illumina HiSeq2500 single-index Rapid Run. Under the source paper's analysis protocol: PCR and sequencing errors were corrected by UMI-based consensus assembly using MiGEC version 1.2.6. MiXCR version 2.1.1 handled V(D)J alignment, clonotype assembly and CDR3 extraction. Gene usage, clonotype sharing and MAIT/NKT TCR abundance were normalised by analysing the top 1000, 10 000 and 20 000 clonotypes per sample. After downsampling to 27 000 UMIs, diversity was calculated as the inverse Simpson index using the vegan R package. Paired Mann-Whitney U tests were applied to discordant twin pairs, with Benjamini-Hochberg correction for multiple testing. With the reads reprocessed by TCRdb, a single entry stands for each CDR3 protein sequence and no DNA is reported. The V and J calls were determined by TCRdb, not by the authors. The sample table includes under 350,000 distinct CDR3 sequences. The biggest ten clones account for less than 6.5% of the sample.

The germline V gene (reference sequence) yields LNHDA for CDR1 and SQIVND for CDR2. From the cysteine up to the phenylalanine, the CDR3 has a length of 11 residues. The record lacks a DNA sequence. Recombination linked TRBV19 to TRBJ2-1; TCRdb's D call of TRBD2 is untestable without DNA. This receptor was taken from a human donor with ulcerative colitis or Crohn's disease, or a healthy co-twin of an affected twin (not recorded which). Sample: blood. The CDR3 corresponds to CASSMREGQFF.